A single sample gave rise to the 30 T cell receptor beta chains below, sequenced in a study of Ad26.COV2.S vaccination and SARS-CoV-2 variants (dated by TCRdb to about 2021). Library generation was performed with the immunoSEQ multiplex PCR assay. The clones in this table, taken by TCRdb from immuneACCESS, are in-frame only. Not every clone is retained; where verified, under half of the shortfall comes from an unresolved V gene, and the cause of the rest is unknown. Recorded for this sample are about 680,000 clones; more than 70% of them occurred a single time. The top ten clones comprise over 1.3% of the sample. Reading the label with the study, this specimen's treatment or condition is: around 19 received Ad26.COV2.S at low or high dose, single or two shots; several received placebo; per-sample allocation not given. Repertoires of vaccine and placebo recipients were sequenced from samples taken on day 63 after the first injection.

This sample comprised peripheral blood, obtained in a trial of Ad26.COV2.S vaccine versus placebo. Every receptor here comes from a person aged 18-60 years who received the Ad26.COV2.S COVID-19 vaccine or a placebo.

The chain employs TRBV11-3 and TRBJ2-2; D is ambiguous. Looked up from germline, CDR1 is SGHNT and CDR2 is YENEEA. V was shortened by 5 bases and J by 7 bases, with 8 bases between the two germline ends. There are 12 residues in the CDR3. Written as DNA, the CDR3 is TGTGCCAGCAGCGTCGTAGTCGGGGAGCTGTTTTTT. Translated: CASSVVVGELFF.

The rearrangement links TRBV6-5 to TRBJ1-2; D not resolved. The ends were cut back, 5 bases at V and 4 bases at J, with 11 bases in the middle. CDR1 is MNHEY and CDR2 is SVGAGI in the germline V gene. The CDR3 contains 13 residues. CDR3 bases: TGTGCCAGCAGTACCCCTCCGGGCTATGGCTACACCTTC. It translates to CASSTPPGYGYTF.

The chain recombines TRBV5-1 with TRBJ1-4; TRBD1 is a possible D gene (5 bases). CDR3 length: 15 amino acids. Germline-derived CDR1 and CDR2 are SGHRS and YFSETQ. Trimming removed 0 bases at V and 7 bases at J, with 13 bases between. DNA for the CDR3: TGCGCCAGCAGCTTGGCCGGGGGTAGGGGTGAAAAACTGTTTTTT. It translates to CASSLAGGRGEKLFF.

The chain links TRBV19 to TRBJ1-1; D remains unclear. The CDR3 is made up of 12 amino acids. V lost 7 bases and J lost 4, with 10 bases in between. Per the germline V gene, CDR1 is LNHDA and CDR2 is SQIVND (reference sequence). The DNA of the CDR3 is TGTGCCAGTAAACGGGAGTCCACTGAAGCTTTCTTT. Translation: CASKRESTEAFF. The full variable domain, rest sourced from reference TRBV19 and TRBJ1-1, is DGGITQSPKYLFRKEGQNVTLSCEQNLNHDAMYWYRQDPGQGLRLIYYSQIVNDFQKGDIAEGYSVSREKKESFPLTVTSAQKNPTAFYLCASKRESTEAFFGQGTRLTVV.

This chain connects TRBV19 to TRBJ2-7; 7 bases match TRBD1. CDR3 length equals 13 residues. Germline trimming cut 5 bases from V and 6 bases from J; bases unmatched to any gene: 7. CDR1 and CDR2 from the germline V gene are LNHDA and SQIVND (reference sequence). CDR3 loop: CASSVGQSPEQYF. The DNA of the CDR3 is TGTGCCAGTAGTGTGGGACAGTCCCCCGAGCAGTACTTC. Based on the CDR3 plus reference TRBV19 and TRBJ2-7, the full variable domain is DGGITQSPKYLFRKEGQNVTLSCEQNLNHDAMYWYRQDPGQGLRLIYYSQIVNDFQKGDIAEGYSVSREKKESFPLTVTSAQKNPTAFYLCASSVGQSPEQYFGPGTRLTVT.

This clone was counted between two and nine times. The same CDR3 arises from other DNA sequences in this sample as well. This rearrangement joins TRBV18 to TRBJ1-5, with no clear D. The germline gives CDR1 KGHSH, CDR2 LQKENI. The length of the CDR3 is 13 residues. With 2 bases removed from V and 3 bases from J, the gap between germline ends came to 5 bases. The CDR3 sequence: CASSPGDNQPQHF. The CDR3 DNA sequence: TGTGCCAGCTCACCAGGGGACAATCAGCCCCAGCATTTT.

This rearrangement joins TRBV11-2 to TRBJ1-1, with D perhaps matching TRBD1 (6 bases). The V gene's germline CDR1 is SGHAT and CDR2 FQNNGV. V was clipped by 3 bases and J by 1 base, with 9 bases between them. The CDR3 has 14 amino acids. CDR3 region: CASSFGQWNTEAFF. DNA of the CDR3: TGTGCCAGCAGCTTTGGACAGTGGAACACTGAAGCTTTCTTT. The full variable domain, completed using reference TRBV11-2 and TRBJ1-1, is EAGVAQSPRYKIIEKRQSVAFWCNPISGHATLYWYQQILGQGPKLLIQFQNNGVVDDSQLPKDRFSAERLKGVDSTLKIQPAKLEDSAVYLCASSFGQWNTEAFFGQGTRLTVV.

This chain uses TRBV9 with TRBJ1-6, with a tentative D call TRBD1 (6 bases). The CDR3 contains 16 residues. In germline, CDR1 is SGDLS, CDR2 YYNGEE. V lost 7 bases to trimming and J lost 9 bases, with 23 bases between them. In nucleotides, the CDR3 is TGTGCCAGCCAAGCGGGGGCGGCCCCGAGCGGTTCACCCCTCCACTTT. Protein sequence: CASQAGAAPSGSPLHF. Using reference TRBV9 and TRBJ1-6 for the parts outside the CDR3, the full variable domain is DSGVTQTPKHLITATGQRVTLRCSPRSGDLSVYWYQQSLDQGLQFLIQYYNGEERAKGNILERFSAQQFPDLHSELNLSSLELGDSALYFCASQAGAAPSGSPLHFGNGTRLTVT.

The chain joins TRBV19 to TRBJ1-1, with TRBD1 identical over 8 bases. The V gene end was trimmed by 10 bases and the J gene end by 0 bases; junction bases not matched to a gene: 7. The CDR3 covers 14 residues. The germline CDR1 and CDR2 sequences are LNHDA and SQIVND (reference sequence). The CDR3 coding sequence is TGTGCCACCAGGACAGGGCCGATGAACACTGAAGCTTTCTTT. Translating gives CATRTGPMNTEAFF.

The rearrangement uses TRBV15 and TRBJ1-5; 10 nucleotides agree with TRBD1. The junction had 5 bases not matched to a gene; V was cut back by 6 bases and J by 6 bases. Germline CDR1 reads LNHNV; CDR2 reads YYDKDF (reference sequence). The CDR3 covers 14 residues. CDR3 in amino acids: CATSRQGATQPQHF. CDR3 DNA sequence: TGTGCCACCAGTAGACAGGGGGCGACTCAGCCCCAGCATTTT.

In regard to this clone: Other DNA sequences in the same sample also yield this CDR3. J is TRBJ1-1 and V is TRBV9; D uncertain. Germline values: CDR1 SGDLS, CDR2 YYNGEE. CDR3 size: 13 residues. Trimming shortened V by 0 bases and J by 0 bases, and 3 bases separated the two germline ends. The CDR3 region has the DNA TGTGCCAGCAGCGTAGGAATGAACACTGAAGCTTTCTTT. It encodes CASSVGMNTEAFF.

V usage is TRBV29-1 and J usage is TRBJ2-5; the match to TRBD2 covers 10 bases. Germline V gives CDR1 SQVTM, CDR2 ANQGSEA. Trimming took 2 bases from V and 6 from J; bases not matched to a gene: 12. The CDR3 runs 16 residues. The CDR3 DNA is TGCAGCGTTGAATCACCGAGTAGCGGGGGGTGGAAGACCCAGTACTTC. This codes for CSVESPSSGGWKTQYF.

CDR3 sequence (DNA): TGTGCCACCAGCAGACCAAACCAGAGGGGGATTCAGCCCCAGCATTTT. Encoded protein: CATSRPNQRGIQPQHF. V gene TRBV15 combines with J gene TRBJ1-5; D might be TRBD1 (6 bases). The germline gives CDR1 LNHNV, CDR2 YYDKDF (reference sequence). The ends were cut back, 2 bases at V and 6 bases at J, with 17 bases in the middle. The CDR3 loop spans 16 amino acids.

J is TRBJ2-2 and V is TRBV5-1; no clear D gene. V was pared by 4 bases and J by 6 bases, with 13 bases between. The CDR3 is 14 amino acids. CDR1 SGHRS and CDR2 YFSETQ come from the germline V gene. CDR3 nucleotides: TGCGCCAGCAGCGCGTGGACCGGTCCCGGGGAGCTGTTTTTT. Its protein product is CASSAWTGPGELFF.

As to this clone: Other nucleotide sequences from this sample produce the same CDR3. The chain employs TRBV5-1 and TRBJ2-2; D not certain. CDR3 length equals 13 residues. Germline CDR1 SGHRS, CDR2 YFSETQ. Trimming removed 0 bases from V and 3 bases from J, with 3 bases in between. In nucleotides, the CDR3 is TGCGCCAGCAGCTTGGGGGACACCGGGGAGCTGTTTTTT. It encodes CASSLGDTGELFF.

This chain joins TRBV2 and TRBJ2-5, with 7 bases aligning to TRBD2. Unmatched junction bases numbered 3, after V lost 3 bases and J lost 2 bases. Germline loops: CDR1 SNHLY, CDR2 FYNNEI. The CDR3 loop spans 14 amino acids. CDR3 sequence reads: CASSDAGGQETQYF. The CDR3 coding sequence is TGTGCCAGCAGTGATGCCGGGGGGCAAGAGACCCAGTACTTC.

CDR3 residues: CASSATYEQYF. In nucleotides, the CDR3 is TGTGCCAGCTCAGCGACCTACGAGCAGTACTTC. The chain is built from TRBV18 and TRBJ2-7; the D is unclear. V was shortened by 5 bases and J by 2 bases, with 4 bases between the two germline ends. The CDR3 sequence is 11 residues long. Germline V gives CDR1 KGHSH, CDR2 LQKENI. The full variable domain, rest sourced from reference TRBV18 and TRBJ2-7, is NAGVMQNPRHLVRRRGQEARLRCSPMKGHSHVYWYRQLPEEGLKFMVYLQKENIIDESGMPKERFSAEFPKEGPSILRIQQVVRGDSAAYFCASSATYEQYFGPGTRLTVT.

The chain links TRBV10-3 to TRBJ1-1, with D uncertain. Germline lookup yields CDR1 ENHRY and CDR2 SYGVKD. V was clipped by 4 bases and J by 1 base, with 4 bases between them. The CDR3 is 12 residues long. CDR3 DNA sequence: TGTGCCATCAGTGTGGAGAACACTGAAGCTTTCTTT. Its translation: CAISVENTEAFF.

The J gene is TRBJ1-4, the V gene TRBV6-5; D remains unclear. This CDR3 is built from 13 residues. Germline CDR1 is MNHEY and CDR2 is SVGAGI. The V end lost 6 bases, the J end lost 4 bases, and 9 bases lay between the germline ends. Here the CDR3 DNA reads TGTGCCAGCAGATGGGTTGATAATGAAAAACTGTTTTTT. Residues: CASRWVDNEKLFF.

The chain has TRBV5-8 and TRBJ2-1; 8 bases are a match to TRBD2. V was pared by 10 bases and J by 5 bases, with 8 bases of the junction left unmatched. The CDR3 covers 13 residues. Germline loops: CDR1 SGHTS, CDR2 YDEGEE. For the CDR3, the DNA is TGTGCCGTGGGGCGGGGGGCAAACAATGAGCAGTTCTTC. As protein: CAVGRGANNEQFF. The variable domain in full, completed from reference TRBV5-8 and TRBJ2-1, reads EAGVTQSPTHLIKTRGQQATLRCSPISGHTSVYWYQQALGLGLQFLLWYDEGEERNRGNFPPRFSGRQFPNYSSELNVNALELEDSALYLCAVGRGANNEQFFGPGTRLTVL.

The V and J genes are TRBV18 and TRBJ2-5, with 12 bases matching TRBD2. CDR1 and CDR2 (germline): KGHSH, LQKENI. The CDR3 runs 16 residues. V dropped 3 bases and J dropped 4; count of bases not matched to a gene: 6. CDR3 DNA sequence: TGTGCCAGCTCACCCCCCTCTAGCGGGGGGGTAGAGACCCAGTACTTC. It encodes CASSPPSSGGVETQYF.

The chain employs TRBV12-3 or TRBV12-4 and TRBJ2-1, with D possibly being TRBD2 (6 bases). The germline V and J ends were trimmed by 7 bases and 9 bases, with 16 bases remaining between them. This CDR3 is built from 13 residues. The CDR3 nucleotides are TGTGCCAGCAACAGACTAGGTCAAGGTGAGCAGTTCTTC. Translated, it gives CASNRLGQGEQFF.

The genes are TRBV18 and TRBJ1-1; D gene ambiguous. The V gene lost 6 bases and the J gene lost 0 bases, with 14 bases spanning the gap. The CDR3 contains 15 residues. Germline V CDR1 and CDR2: KGHSH, LQKENI. CDR3 amino acids: CASSLTSKMNTEAFF. DNA for the CDR3: TGTGCCAGCTCCTTAACAAGTAAGATGAACACTGAAGCTTTCTTT.

This clone was seen once. The genes are TRBV6-5 and TRBJ1-2; D might be TRBD1 (5 bases). Germline loops: CDR1 MNHEY, CDR2 SVGAGI. The CDR3 consists of 15 residues. The V and J ends lost 0 bases and 4 bases respectively, with 12 bases between them. The CDR3 loop reads CASSYSQAGPYGYTF. Here the CDR3 DNA reads TGTGCCAGCAGTTACTCACAGGCTGGCCCCTATGGCTACACCTTC.

The chain links TRBV9 to TRBJ1-2; D is uncertain. The CDR3 sequence is 10 residues long. Germline V lookup: CDR1 SGDLS, CDR2 YYNGEE. Between the trimmed V and J ends, which lost 5 bases and 6 bases, there was a span of 5 bases. The CDR3 loop reads CASRGNGYTF. The CDR3 nucleotides read TGTGCCAGCAGAGGGAATGGCTACACCTTC.

This clone was recorded once. This rearrangement joins TRBV27 to TRBJ2-5; TRBD2 aligns across 10 bases. This CDR3 has 18 residues. Trimming took 1 base from V and 5 from J; bases not matched to a gene: 13. Germline V CDR1 and CDR2: MNHEY, SMNVEV (reference sequence). The CDR3 DNA sequence: TGTGCCAGCAGTTTATACAGGGGAAGCGGGAGGGCCGGGGAGACCCAGTACTTC. The encoded protein is CASSLYRGSGRAGETQYF.

The chain carries TRBV15 and TRBJ1-2; D perhaps matches TRBD1 (5 bases). This CDR3 spans 14 amino acids. CDR1 and CDR2 (germline): LNHNV, YYDKDF (reference sequence). V gave up 6 bases and J gave up 7 bases, with 18 bases separating them. The CDR3 DNA is TGTGCCACCAGTCAGGACATATCTTCGGGTGGCTACACCTTC. It is translated as CATSQDISSGGYTF.

Remarks on this clone: The same CDR3 can be traced to other DNA sequences in this sample. The J gene is TRBJ2-7, the V gene TRBV5-1, with 16 positions matching TRBD2. Germline CDR1 reads SGHRS; CDR2 reads YFSETQ. The J segment lost 4 bases and the V segment lost 4 bases, leaving 5 bases of the junction unmatched. The length of the CDR3 is 16 residues. In nucleotides, the CDR3 is TGCGCCAGCAGCCCTGGGACTAGCGGGAGGGCTTACGAGCAGTACTTC. This gives the protein CASSPGTSGRAYEQYF. Supplemented by reference TRBV5-1 and TRBJ2-7, the full variable domain reads KAGVTQTPRYLIKTRGQQVTLSCSPISGHRSVSWYQQTPGQGLQFLFEYFSETQRNKGNFPGRFSGRQFSNSRSEMNVSTLELGDSALYLCASSPGTSGRAYEQYFGPGTRLTVT.

The rearrangement links TRBV30 to TRBJ1-3; no definite D call. Trimming removed 3 bases from V and 5 bases from J, with 2 bases in between. CDR3 length: 10 amino acids. Germline assignment: CDR1 GTSNPN and CDR2 SVGIG (reference sequence). The CDR3 DNA reads as TGTGCCTGGAGGAGAAACACCATATATTTT. Amino acid sequence: CAWRRNTIYF.

DNA for the CDR3: TGTGCCAGTAGTTCTCGAGAGGTTTACAATGAGCAGTTCTTC. Protein product: CASSSREVYNEQFF. The chain joins TRBV19 to TRBJ2-1; no clear D. Looked up from germline, CDR1 is LNHDA and CDR2 is SQIVND (reference sequence). The CDR3 is made up of 14 amino acids. V gave up 5 bases and J gave up 4 bases, with 12 bases separating them.